The clone carrying this TCR beta chain was seen many times. TCRdb passed the 5' RACE reads through MiXCR, listing each CDR3 protein once. Here the sample spans tens of thousands of distinct CDR3 sequences, approximately 3.2% being singletons. The CDR3 sequence is 17 residues long. The ends lost 5 bases at V and 4 bases at J; junction bases unmatched: 13. This specimen comes from a study of T cells after yellow fever vaccination. Study conclusions and caveats: Abundant clonotypes from the bulk population could get into FACS-sorted repertoires as contaminants. Most primary-vaccination clones recurred post-booster (approximately 96% CD4, just over 85% CD8). A small proportion of clonotypes was detected in both the CD4 and CD8 compartments.

This TCR derives from a man aged 18 to 29 who received the YFV17D yellow fever vaccine. The gene calls are TRBV12-3 or TRBV12-4 and TRBJ1-5; 8 bases agree with TRBD1. Sequences were derived from PBMCs, either bulk or a sorted T-cell subset (CD4+, CD8+, memory, or dextramer-sorted; not recorded which), sampled roughly seven weeks after the first yellow fever vaccination. The CDR3 bases are TGTGCCAGCAGTAACTCTCCACCAAACAGGGGGAATCAGCCCCAGCATTTT. Its translation: CASSNSPPNRGNQPQHF.